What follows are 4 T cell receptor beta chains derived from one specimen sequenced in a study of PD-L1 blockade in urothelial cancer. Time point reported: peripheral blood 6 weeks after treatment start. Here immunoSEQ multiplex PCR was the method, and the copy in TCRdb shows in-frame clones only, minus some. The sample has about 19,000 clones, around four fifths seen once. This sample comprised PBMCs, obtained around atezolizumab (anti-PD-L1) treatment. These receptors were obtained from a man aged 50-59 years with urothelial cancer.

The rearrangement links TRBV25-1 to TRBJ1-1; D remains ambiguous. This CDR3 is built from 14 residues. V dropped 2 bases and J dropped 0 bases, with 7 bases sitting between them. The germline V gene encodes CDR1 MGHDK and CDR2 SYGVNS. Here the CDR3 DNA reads TGTGCCAGCAGTGAAAGCAGGCTGAACACTGAAGCTTTCTTT. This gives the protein CASSESRLNTEAFF.

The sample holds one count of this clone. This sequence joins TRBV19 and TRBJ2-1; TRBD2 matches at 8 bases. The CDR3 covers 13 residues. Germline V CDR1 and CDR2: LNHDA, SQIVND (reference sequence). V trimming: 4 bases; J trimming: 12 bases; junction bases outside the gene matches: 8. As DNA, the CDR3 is TGTGCCAGTAGTACCTCGGGGGGGCGGGGGCAGTTCTTC. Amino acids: CASSTSGGRGQFF. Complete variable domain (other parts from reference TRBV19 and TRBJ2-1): DGGITQSPKYLFRKEGQNVTLSCEQNLNHDAMYWYRQDPGQGLRLIYYSQIVNDFQKGDIAEGYSVSREKKESFPLTVTSAQKNPTAFYLCASSTSGGRGQFFGPGTRLTVL.

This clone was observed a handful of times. This CDR3 is CASSDDRGSTDTQYF. DNA for the CDR3: TGTGCCAGCAGTGACGACAGGGGGAGCACAGATACGCAGTATTTT. The rearrangement uses TRBV6-4 and TRBJ2-3; 9 bases line up with TRBD1. V gave up 2 bases and J gave up 0 bases; unmatched junction bases: 0. Germline assignment: CDR1 MRHNA and CDR2 SNTAGT. The CDR3 runs 15 residues.

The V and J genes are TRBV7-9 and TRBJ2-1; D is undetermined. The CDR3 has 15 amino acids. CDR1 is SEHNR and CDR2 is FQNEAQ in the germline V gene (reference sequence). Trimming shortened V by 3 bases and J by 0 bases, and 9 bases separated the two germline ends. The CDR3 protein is CASSFLLSSYNEQFF. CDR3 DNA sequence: TGTGCCAGCAGCTTTCTTCTGAGCTCCTACAATGAGCAGTTCTTC. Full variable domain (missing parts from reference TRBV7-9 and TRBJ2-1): DTGVSQNPRHKITKRGQNVTFRCDPISEHNRLYWYRQTLGQGPEFLTYFQNEAQLEKSRLLSDRFSAERPKGSFSTLEIQRTEQGDSAMYLCASSFLLSSYNEQFFGPGTRLTVL.